The 13 T cell receptor beta chains given below trace back to one sample, sequenced in a study of cytomegalovirus exposure and HLA in healthy donors. The PCR ran on 60 Vbeta and 13 Jbeta primers. The protocol was immunoSEQ multiplex PCR, while the TCRdb copy is restricted to in-frame clones and leaves out a portion. The sample carries about 120,000 clones, around three quarters recorded once. Sample: PBMCs. These receptors originate from a man aged 35-49 years in good health and CMV-seropositive.

This sequence joins TRBV6-4 and TRBJ2-2, with D uncertain. The germline V and J ends were trimmed by 4 bases and 3 bases, with 6 bases remaining between them. The V gene's germline CDR1 is MRHNA and CDR2 SNTAGT. The CDR3 contains 13 residues. The CDR3 here is CASSGQDTGELFF. The CDR3 coding sequence is TGTGCCAGCAGTGGGCAGGACACCGGGGAGCTGTTTTTT.

The genes are TRBV7-2 and TRBJ1-5; 7 nucleotides agree with TRBD1. Trimming cost V 4 bases and J 5 bases; bases outside gene matches: 5. The germline CDR1 and CDR2 sequences are SGHTA and FQGNSA. CDR3 length: 14 amino acids. The CDR3 nucleotides are TGTGCCAGCAGCTACAAGGGGGCGGATCAGCCCCAGCATTTT. This codes for CASSYKGADQPQHF.

This clone was observed a single time. The chain links TRBV7-2 to TRBJ2-1; 10 nucleotides match TRBD1. J lost 5 bases, V lost 5 bases, and 6 bases had no gene match. The CDR3 totals 15 residues. Germline V gives CDR1 SGHTA, CDR2 FQGNSA. CDR3 residues: CASSADRGLNNEQFF. CDR3 nucleotide sequence: TGTGCCAGCAGCGCAGACAGGGGGCTAAACAATGAGCAGTTCTTC. The full variable domain, in which reference TRBV7-2 and TRBJ2-1 provide the parts outside the CDR3, is GAGVSQSPSNKVTEKGKDVELRCDPISGHTALYWYRQSLGQGLEFLIYFQGNSAPDKSGLPSDRFSAERTGGSVSTLTIQRTQQEDSAVYLCASSADRGLNNEQFFGPGTRLTVL.

The V call is TRBV5-4, the J call TRBJ1-1; no reliable D call. There are 14 residues in the CDR3. Germline CDR1 and CDR2: SGHNT and YYREEE (reference sequence). Trimming took 4 bases from V and 0 from J, leaving 10 bases between them. The CDR3 sequence is CASSLVSLNTEAFF. CDR3 nucleotides: TGTGCCAGCAGCCTTGTCTCGTTGAACACTGAAGCTTTCTTT.

V gene TRBV6-1 combines with J gene TRBJ1-3; D possibly corresponds to TRBD1 (5 bases). This CDR3 contains 15 residues. Trimming took off 1 base at V and 1 base at J, with 8 bases between the two ends. Germline CDR1 MNHNS, CDR2 SASEGT. CDR3 protein: CASSEVEGSGNTIYF. The CDR3 DNA is TGTGCCAGCAGTGAAGTGGAGGGGTCTGGAAACACCATATATTTT.

A single count supports this clone. The chain is built from TRBV4-2 and TRBJ2-3, with 9 bases aligning to TRBD2. V shed 0 bases and J 3 bases; nucleotides not matched to a gene: 4. Germline V gene lookup returns CDR1 LGHNA and CDR2 YNFKEQ. This CDR3 has 16 residues. CDR3 loop: CASSQEAGGPTDTQYF. The CDR3 region has the DNA TGTGCCAGCAGCCAAGAGGCGGGGGGGCCGACAGATACGCAGTATTTT.

The rearrangement links TRBV4-3 to TRBJ1-5; TRBD1 matches at 7 bases. Per the germline V gene, CDR1 is LGHNA and CDR2 is YSLEER. The CDR3 is 15 amino acids. V was pared by 2 bases and J by 5 bases, with 6 bases of the junction left unmatched. DNA for the CDR3: TGCGCCAGCAGCCAAAGTTACAGGGGCGATCAGCCCCAGCATTTT. This translates into CASSQSYRGDQPQHF.

The rearrangement joins TRBV9 to TRBJ2-2; maybe TRBD1 (6 bases). Per the germline V gene, CDR1 is SGDLS and CDR2 is YYNGEE. This CDR3 spans 14 amino acids. Trimming shortened V by 4 bases and J by 5 bases, and 12 bases separated the two germline ends. CDR3: CASSPRQVTGELFF. CDR3 sequence (DNA): TGTGCCAGCAGCCCCCGACAGGTGACCGGGGAGCTGTTTTTT.

This clone appeared once. The V call is TRBV11-2, the J call TRBJ1-1; the match to TRBD1 covers 7 bases. The V segment lost 5 bases and the J segment 5 bases; nucleotides outside the gene matches: 11. Germline values: CDR1 SGHAT, CDR2 FQNNGV. The CDR3 loop spans 15 amino acids. Here the CDR3 DNA reads TGTGCCAGCAGCCTCCAGGGGGTGAGTGGGACTGAAGCTTTCTTT. This translates into CASSLQGVSGTEAFF. Based on the CDR3 plus reference TRBV11-2 and TRBJ1-1, the full variable domain is EAGVAQSPRYKIIEKRQSVAFWCNPISGHATLYWYQQILGQGPKLLIQFQNNGVVDDSQLPKDRFSAERLKGVDSTLKIQPAKLEDSAVYLCASSLQGVSGTEAFFGQGTRLTVV.

This chain uses TRBV7-2 with TRBJ1-2; D is unresolved. There are 14 residues in the CDR3. Per the germline V gene, CDR1 is SGHTA and CDR2 is FQGNSA. V was trimmed by 1 base and J by 5 bases, leaving 11 bases between them. As DNA, the CDR3 is TGTGCCAGCAGCTTAGGCTATTCGCAATATGGCTACACCTTC. It translates to CASSLGYSQYGYTF.

The chain uses TRBV28 and TRBJ1-5; D is undetermined. The CDR3 consists of 12 residues. Germline V lookup: CDR1 MDHEN, CDR2 SYDVKM. V was trimmed by 1 base and J by 6 bases, leaving 4 bases between them. The CDR3 DNA reads as TGTGCCAGCAGTTTATCAGGTCAGCCCCAGCATTTT. Protein: CASSLSGQPQHF.

The chain is built from TRBV7-9 and TRBJ2-2; D is perhaps TRBD2 (7 bases). This CDR3 has 16 amino acids. The V end was cut by 7 bases, the J end by 5 bases, with 20 bases between. The germline gives CDR1 SEHNR, CDR2 FQNEAQ (reference sequence). The DNA for the CDR3 is TGTGCCAGCACCACCACATCAGGGAGGGGGACCGGGGAGCTGTTTTTT. Its protein is CASTTTSGRGTGELFF.

The chain uses TRBV10-3 and TRBJ1-5; D is unclear. This CDR3 comprises 14 residues. Germline CDR1 ENHRY, CDR2 SYGVKD. The V gene lost 2 bases and the J gene lost 9 bases, with 14 bases spanning the gap. In DNA form, the CDR3 reads TGTGCCATCAGTGAGGACAACACGGCCTCGCCCCAGCATTTT. Its translation: CAISEDNTASPQHF.